The following is a T cell receptor beta chain sequence with its context. Its antigen is undetermined. The germline gene is not matched at one end of the junction; a read error may be the cause. This sample stems from a study of shared clonotypes between healthy human individuals. Whole-study findings and limits: Clonotypes that were shared across several donors made up around 5% of naive CD4 clonotypes. Non-shared clonotypes showed lower generation probabilities than clonotypes common to all four donors. Sequencing depth was predicted to influence how clonotypes are shared among donors.

This CDR3 has 17 amino acids. Germline values: CDR1 SGHNT, CDR2 YYREEE (reference sequence). Sequencing used immunoSEQ multiplex PCR; TCRdb keeps in-frame clones, though not all of them. Here the sample spans approximately 1,000,000 clones, around three quarters being singletons. Everyone who donated was a Caucasian adult who lived in Nashville, Tennessee. This rearrangement joins TRBV5-4 to TRBJ2-3; 9 positions match TRBD2. The receptor was derived from a man younger than 30 in good health. Some clones in this sample may be carry-over from other donors' samples. Source material: memory CD4+ T cells from PBMCs. Subset indicated: CD45RA-negative fraction. The CDR3 region has the DNA TGTGCCAACAGCTTGAGAATGGCGGGAGGGAGGGTAGATACGCAGTATTTT. Protein: CANSLRMAGGRVDTQYF.